The 32 T cell receptor beta chains reported below all come from one sample, sequenced in a study of response to subunit inactivated influenza vaccine. Via MiXCR, TCRdb re-called the RT-PCR reads, giving one row per CDR3 protein. The profile shows over 400,000 distinct CDR3 sequences, approximately 11% of them singletons. The source was PBMCs from blood, collected roughly 45 days after vaccination. The receptors here all came from a man in his fifties who received an inactivated influenza vaccine.

This chain links TRBV29-1 with TRBJ2-2, with 10 bases identical to TRBD1. The CDR3 consists of 12 residues. Germline V gene sequence: CDR1 SQVTM, CDR2 ANQGSEA. The V gene end was trimmed by 7 bases and the J gene end by 4 bases; junction bases not matched to a gene: 0. As DNA, the CDR3 is TGCAGCGGGACAGGGGGCACCGGGGAGCTGTTTTTT. As protein: CSGTGGTGELFF.

CDR3 region: CASRPGPLSYEQYF. The CDR3 DNA reads TGTGCCAGCCGCCCCGGTCCACTAAGCTACGAGCAGTACTTC. The V and J genes are TRBV6-1 and TRBJ2-7; unclear D gene. Trimming stripped 8 bases from V and 3 bases from J, with 17 bases between. The CDR3 runs to 14 residues. The germline CDR1 and CDR2 sequences are MNHNS and SASEGT.

There are a few counts of this clonotype. This chain uses TRBV6-5 with TRBJ2-7; 8 bases line up with TRBD1. The junction had 7 bases not matched to a gene; V was cut back by 10 bases and J by 5 bases. The CDR3 length is 12 residues. Germline V gene lookup returns CDR1 MNHEY and CDR2 SVGAGI. CDR3 bases: TGTGCCACCTACGACAGGGGCAACGAGCAGTACTTC. It yields the protein CATYDRGNEQYF.

V and J are TRBV29-1 and TRBJ2-2; D unresolved. Trimming took off 8 bases at V and 2 bases at J, with 9 bases between the two ends. The CDR3 contains 12 residues. Germline V CDR1 and CDR2: SQVTM, ANQGSEA. CDR3 region: CSFSTNTGELFF. Written as DNA, the CDR3 is TGCAGCTTCTCCACAAACACCGGGGAGCTGTTTTTT.

This clonotype was seen many times. V and J are TRBV12-3 or TRBV12-4 and TRBJ2-7; TRBD1 matches at 7 bases. The CDR3 loop spans 15 amino acids. V lost 3 bases, J lost 1 base, and 6 bases stayed unmatched. For the CDR3, the DNA is TGTGCCAGCAGTTTCACTTACAGGGGATCCTACGAGCAGTACTTC. This translates into CASSFTYRGSYEQYF.

The chain combines TRBV12-3 or TRBV12-4 with TRBJ2-1; 8 bases are a match to TRBD2. The CDR3 is 19 amino acids. V trimming: 11 bases; J trimming: 2 bases; junction bases outside the gene matches: 23. CDR3 bases: TGTGCCTGCTGCTGTGTGTCTGTCGGCGGGAGGATACCCTACAATGAGCAGTTCTTC. Its protein is CACCCVSVGGRIPYNEQFF.

This clonotype was detected a few times. In nucleotides, the CDR3 is TGTGCCAGCACTCTTCCGGCCACCGGGGAGCTGTTTTTT. Translation: CASTLPATGELFF. The rearrangement uses TRBV6-1 and TRBJ2-2; unclear D gene. Germline V CDR1 and CDR2: MNHNS, SASEGT. V was shortened by 7 bases and J by 4 bases, with 10 bases between the two germline ends. The CDR3 covers 13 residues.

The DNA for the CDR3 is TGTGCCAGCAGCCCTACCAACGACGAGCAGTACTTC. Translated: CASSPTNDEQYF. This rearrangement joins TRBV5-6 to TRBJ2-7, with D unclear. With 4 bases removed from V and 5 bases from J, the gap between germline ends came to 10 bases. Germline V gives CDR1 SGHDT, CDR2 YYEEEE. This CDR3 has 12 residues.

This clonotype was seen a handful of times. The genes are TRBV10-3 and TRBJ2-7, with TRBD2 identical over 10 bases. With V trimmed by 2 bases and J by 5 bases, 12 bases remained unmatched. The length of the CDR3 is 17 residues. The germline V gene has CDR1 ENHRY and CDR2 SYGVKD. CDR3: CAISERLAGAPGDEQYF. CDR3 nucleotide sequence: TGTGCCATCAGTGAGCGGCTAGCGGGAGCCCCTGGGGACGAGCAGTACTTC.

The CDR3 DNA follows: TGTGCCAGCACCCACTCACGGACAGCCCATTATGGCTACACCTTC. Encoded protein: CASTHSRTAHYGYTF. This sequence joins TRBV7-2 and TRBJ1-2; D possibly corresponds to TRBD1 (6 bases). The CDR3 loop spans 15 amino acids. Trimming left V 7 bases short and J 5 bases short, with 20 bases between. Germline V gene data show CDR1 as SGHTA and CDR2 as FQGNSA.

In this sample, this clonotype turned up a few times. The chain is built from TRBV4-2 and TRBJ1-4, with D possibly matching TRBD1 (5 bases). Trimming pared 1 base from V and 5 bases from J, leaving 11 bases between. CDR3 length equals 15 residues. CDR1 and CDR2 from the germline V gene are LGHNA and YNFKEQ. The CDR3 here is CASSQGGRENEKLFF. In DNA form, the CDR3 reads TGTGCCAGCAGCCAAGGGGGCAGGGAGAATGAAAAACTGTTTTTT.

In DNA form, the CDR3 reads TGTGCCAGCAGCTTAGGCGACAGCCCCAACACTGAAGCTTTCTTT. It is translated as CASSLGDSPNTEAFF. The rearrangement uses TRBV7-9 and TRBJ1-1; possible D gene TRBD1, 5 bases. Germline loops: CDR1 SEHNR, CDR2 FQNEAQ (reference sequence). CDR3 length: 15 amino acids. Trimming cost V 1 base and J 2 bases, with 11 bases left between them.

Only a few counts were recorded for this clonotype. The chain couples TRBV10-2 to TRBJ1-5; TRBD1 is a possible D gene (5 bases). Per the germline V gene, CDR1 is WSHSY and CDR2 is SAAADI. The CDR3 is 14 residues long. V was cut by 2 bases and J by 9 bases, with 14 bases left in between. The DNA of the CDR3 is TGCGCCAGCAGTGAGGCCGGGGGTGGAGGGCCCCAGCATTTT. This gives the protein CASSEAGGGGPQHF.

This clonotype was found a few times. The V and J genes are TRBV5-1 and TRBJ2-7; maybe TRBD2 (5 bases). Germline loops: CDR1 SGHRS, CDR2 YFSETQ. The CDR3 spans 11 residues. With 3 bases removed from V and 7 bases from J, the gap between germline ends came to 8 bases. The CDR3 DNA sequence: TGCGCCAGCAGCTACGGACTTGAGCAGTACTTC. Encoded protein: CASSYGLEQYF.

The J gene is TRBJ2-2, the V gene TRBV20-1; maybe TRBD1 (5 bases). The length of the CDR3 is 14 residues. The V gene lost 6 bases and the J gene lost 4 bases, with 15 bases spanning the gap. Germline loops: CDR1 DFQATT, CDR2 SNEGSKA (reference sequence). CDR3 loop: CSAPVGAITGELFF. The CDR3 nucleotides are TGCAGTGCCCCCGTAGGGGCCATCACCGGGGAGCTGTTTTTT.

The chain employs TRBV20-1 and TRBJ2-2, with 8 positions matching TRBD2. The V and J ends lost 0 bases and 7 bases, in that order; junction bases with no gene match: 10. Germline assignment: CDR1 DFQATT and CDR2 SNEGSKA (reference sequence). The CDR3 has 16 residues. CDR3 nucleotides: TGCAGTGCTAGAGATCTAGATAGCGGGATGAACGGGGAGCTGTTTTTT. As protein: CSARDLDSGMNGELFF.

The sample holds a few counts of this clonotype. This chain joins TRBV15 and TRBJ2-2, with a tentative D call TRBD1 (5 bases). Trimming shortened V by 0 bases and J by 0 bases, and 8 bases separated the two germline ends. CDR1 and CDR2 from the germline V gene are LNHNV and YYDKDF (reference sequence). The CDR3 length is 16 residues. Written as DNA, the CDR3 is TGTGCCACCAGCAGAGATCGACAGTCGAACACCGGGGAGCTGTTTTTT. Translated: CATSRDRQSNTGELFF.

This clonotype was counted between two and nine times. The chain combines TRBV5-1 with TRBJ1-1; D is unresolved. Trimming removed 4 bases from V and 3 bases from J, with 10 bases in between. This CDR3 is 13 amino acids long. From germline, CDR1 is SGHRS and CDR2 YFSETQ. Here the CDR3 DNA reads TGCGCCAGCAGCGCCATCCCGGACACTGAAGCTTTCTTT. Its translation is CASSAIPDTEAFF.

The chain links TRBV11-2 to TRBJ2-7; D ambiguous. Germline V gene data show CDR1 as SGHAT and CDR2 as FQNNGV. The CDR3 totals 14 residues. The V end was cut by 5 bases, the J end by 2 bases, with 13 bases between. The CDR3 bases are TGTGCCAGCAGCGCTGACATGTGGGCCTACGAGCAGTACTTC. Its translation: CASSADMWAYEQYF.

This clonotype was counted a few times. The chain has TRBV5-6 and TRBJ1-3; 9 nucleotides agree with TRBD1. CDR1 is SGHDT, CDR2 YYEEEE, per germline. This CDR3 contains 17 residues. V was clipped by 0 bases and J by 1 base; unmatched bases: 5. The CDR3 protein is CASSLAAGTGSGNTIYF. CDR3 in DNA: TGTGCCAGCAGCTTGGCCGCGGGGACAGGGTCTGGAAACACCATATATTTT.

The chain uses TRBV3-1 and TRBJ2-7, with TRBD1 as a possible D gene (5 bases). This CDR3 comprises 12 residues. The germline gives CDR1 LGHDT, CDR2 YNNKEL (reference sequence). V lost 3 bases to trimming and J lost 3 bases, with 6 bases between them. CDR3 protein: CASSHGHYEQYF. The CDR3 coding sequence is TGTGCCAGCAGCCACGGACACTACGAGCAGTACTTC.

This clonotype turned up a few times. The chain joins TRBV7-2 to TRBJ2-1; 9 nucleotides agree with TRBD2. The CDR3 extends over 14 amino acids. V trimming: 1 base; J trimming: 10 bases; junction bases outside the gene matches: 5. From germline, CDR1 is SGHTA and CDR2 FQGNSA. CDR3 DNA sequence: TGTGCCAGCAGCTTAGGTTTGCGGGAGGGGGAGCAGTTCTTC. Amino acid sequence: CASSLGLREGEQFF.

This clonotype was counted between two and nine times. The chain recombines TRBV29-1 with TRBJ1-1; TRBD1 aligns across 7 bases. Germline V CDR1 and CDR2: SQVTM, ANQGSEA. The CDR3 consists of 13 residues. The V gene end was trimmed by 4 bases and the J gene end by 2 bases; junction bases not matched to a gene: 4. The CDR3 loop reads CSVVRGLNTEAFF. CDR3 sequence (DNA): TGCAGCGTTGTAAGGGGGCTCAACACTGAAGCTTTCTTT.

V gene TRBV20-1 combines with J gene TRBJ2-7, with 8 bases aligning to TRBD1. The V gene end was trimmed by 4 bases and the J gene end by 2 bases; junction bases not matched to a gene: 4. This CDR3 has 13 amino acids. The germline V gene has CDR1 DFQATT and CDR2 SNEGSKA (reference sequence). The CDR3 loop is CSANQGAAYEQYF. CDR3 DNA: TGCAGTGCTAACCAGGGGGCAGCCTACGAGCAGTACTTC.

This clonotype has more than one count but fewer than ten. The V call is TRBV12-3 or TRBV12-4, the J call TRBJ2-7; a weak D match, TRBD2 (6 bases). Trimming stripped 5 bases from V and 7 bases from J, with 18 bases between. The CDR3 covers 14 residues. The CDR3 DNA follows: TGTGCCAGCAGTAATGTGGGGGGAGGCAATGAGCAGTACTTC. This encodes CASSNVGGGNEQYF.

This clonotype occurred many times. This rearrangement joins TRBV7-2 to TRBJ1-5, with D possibly being TRBD1 (5 bases). The length of the CDR3 is 14 residues. V lost 0 bases and J lost 8, with 11 bases in between. In germline, CDR1 is SGHTA, CDR2 FQGNSA. The CDR3 bases are TGTGCCAGCAGCTTAGCAGGGGTCACGGAGCCCCAGCATTTT. This sequence encodes CASSLAGVTEPQHF.

This clonotype was found many times. The CDR3 nucleotides are TGTGCCAGCAGCTTACCCCGAAGGGATGGCTACACCTTC. Amino acids: CASSLPRRDGYTF. The chain uses TRBV7-9 and TRBJ1-2; D is uncertain. Germline V gene sequence: CDR1 SEHNR, CDR2 FQNEAQ (reference sequence). This CDR3 has 13 residues. The V and J ends lost 2 bases and 6 bases respectively, with 10 bases between them.

This clonotype showed up just a few times. The chain is built from TRBV10-3 and TRBJ1-6, with 7 bases lining up with TRBD1. The V and J ends lost 6 bases and 6 bases, in that order; junction bases with no gene match: 2. Germline assignment: CDR1 ENHRY and CDR2 SYGVKD. The CDR3 length is 13 residues. The CDR3 reads CAIRGQLNSPLHF. The CDR3 DNA follows: TGTGCCATCAGGGGACAGCTTAATTCACCCCTCCACTTT.

This clonotype appeared once. J is TRBJ2-6 and V is TRBV20-1; D may be TRBD1 or TRBD2 (5 bases each). Germline CDR1 reads DFQATT; CDR2 reads SNEGSKA (reference sequence). The CDR3 is 13 amino acids. Trimming removed 2 bases at V and 8 bases at J, with 10 bases between. The CDR3 DNA sequence: TGCAGTGCTAGACAGGGCGGGTCCAACGTCCTGACTTTC. This translates into CSARQGGSNVLTF.

This clonotype was observed a few times. The chain combines TRBV6-5 with TRBJ1-4; the D gene is possibly TRBD1 (6 bases). Germline assignment: CDR1 MNHEY and CDR2 SVGAGI. The CDR3 is 20 residues long. V was trimmed by 0 bases and J by 0 bases, leaving 20 bases between them. The DNA for the CDR3 is TGTGCCAGCAGTTACTCCCTACCCAACAGGGAGGCCCCAACTAATGAAAAACTGTTTTTT. Protein product: CASSYSLPNREAPTNEKLFF.

This rearrangement joins TRBV18 to TRBJ1-6; D is unclear. The CDR3 length is 12 residues. V was cut by 3 bases and J by 6 bases, with 3 bases left in between. The germline V gene encodes CDR1 KGHSH and CDR2 LQKENI. The CDR3 loop is CASSPANSPLHF. For the CDR3, the DNA is TGTGCCAGCTCACCGGCTAATTCACCCCTCCACTTT.

There are many counts of this clonotype. The chain recombines TRBV4-3 with TRBJ2-1, with TRBD2 matching over 7 bases. Germline V CDR1 and CDR2: LGHNA, YSLEER. The trim removed 0 bases at V and 4 bases at J, leaving 9 bases unmatched. The CDR3 is made up of 17 amino acids. CDR3 in amino acids: CASSQETSTSQYNEQFF. In nucleotides, the CDR3 is TGCGCCAGCAGCCAAGAAACCTCGACTAGCCAGTACAATGAGCAGTTCTTC.